Listed here are 17 T cell receptor beta chains from one sample, sequenced in a study of blood T cell repertoires in COVID-19. The table came from immunoSEQ multiplex PCR; TCRdb's copy has only in-frame clones and leaves some out. This repertoire shows 250,000 to 350,000 clones, over 80% found once; its top ten account for over 5%. What was sequenced was peripheral blood. The source is a woman aged 50 to 65 with COVID-19, enrolled during active disease.

The genes are TRBV7-6 and TRBJ1-2; possible D gene TRBD1, 5 bases. Germline lookup yields CDR1 SGHVS and CDR2 FNYEAQ. The V end lost 5 bases, the J end lost 0 bases, and 13 bases lay between the germline ends. The CDR3 has 15 amino acids. DNA of the CDR3: TGTGCCAGCAGCCTCGGCTGGGGGGCTAACTATGGCTACACCTTC. Amino acids: CASSLGWGANYGYTF.

The chain has TRBV14 and TRBJ2-1; D perhaps matches TRBD2 (5 bases). CDR3 length: 15 amino acids. Looked up from germline, CDR1 is SGHDN and CDR2 is FVKESK. The V end was cut by 2 bases, the J end by 4 bases, with 12 bases between. In DNA, the CDR3 is TGTGCCAGCAGCCAACTAGCCCCGAAGTACAATGAGCAGTTCTTC. Protein: CASSQLAPKYNEQFF.

This sequence joins TRBV2 and TRBJ2-5; 7 positions match TRBD1. Germline CDR1 and CDR2: SNHLY and FYNNEI. V lost 9 bases, J lost 2 bases, and 12 bases stayed unmatched. The CDR3 has 15 residues. CDR3 in DNA: TGTGCCAGTAAACTCGACAGGGTTGGGCAAGAGACCCAGTACTTC. As protein: CASKLDRVGQETQYF.

This clone appeared once. The chain employs TRBV12-5 and TRBJ1-3, with D possibly matching TRBD1 (6 bases). CDR3 length: 13 amino acids. V was trimmed by 2 bases and J by 11 bases, leaving 13 bases between them. Germline CDR1 is LGHNT and CDR2 is FRNRAP. This CDR3 is CASGLMDRGSIYF. The CDR3 nucleotides read TGTGCTAGTGGTTTGATGGACAGAGGCTCCATATATTTT. The variable domain in full, completed from reference TRBV12-5 and TRBJ1-3, reads DARVTQTPRHKVTEMGQEVTMRCQPILGHNTVFWYRQTMMQGLELLAYFRNRAPLDDSGMPKDRFSAEMPDATLATLKIQPSEPRDSAVYFCASGLMDRGSIYFGEGSWLTVV.

V gene TRBV18 combines with J gene TRBJ2-3, with TRBD1 identical over 10 bases. This CDR3 contains 18 residues. Per the germline V gene, CDR1 is KGHSH and CDR2 is LQKENI. V was pared by 2 bases and J by 5 bases, with 13 bases of the junction left unmatched. The CDR3 is CASSPRPLDRGAEDTQYF. The CDR3 DNA is TGTGCCAGCTCACCAAGACCCCTGGACAGGGGGGCGGAAGATACGCAGTATTTT.

The chain has TRBV7-9 and TRBJ2-2; weak D call: TRBD2 (6 bases). Trimming removed 3 bases from V and 4 bases from J, with 12 bases in between. From germline, CDR1 is SEHNR and CDR2 FQNEAQ (reference sequence). The CDR3 runs to 15 residues. The CDR3 loop is CASSFDGSVTGELFF. The CDR3 DNA is TGTGCCAGCAGCTTTGACGGGAGCGTCACCGGGGAGCTGTTTTTT. Full variable domain (missing parts from reference TRBV7-9 and TRBJ2-2): DTGVSQNPRHKITKRGQNVTFRCDPISEHNRLYWYRQTLGQGPEFLTYFQNEAQLEKSRLLSDRFSAERPKGSFSTLEIQRTEQGDSAMYLCASSFDGSVTGELFFGEGSRLTVL.

This chain uses TRBV7-6 with TRBJ1-4; D gene unclear. V dropped 1 base and J dropped 4 bases, with 10 bases sitting between them. Germline values: CDR1 SGHVS, CDR2 FNYEAQ. This CDR3 comprises 15 residues. CDR3 in amino acids: CASSLEPVFNEKLFF. The CDR3 nucleotides read TGTGCCAGCAGCTTAGAGCCGGTCTTTAATGAAAAACTGTTTTTT.

The genes are TRBV11-3 and TRBJ2-5, with D unclear. V was trimmed by 1 base and J by 1 base, leaving 7 bases between them. The CDR3 extends over 14 amino acids. Germline CDR1 SGHNT, CDR2 YENEEA. The chain's CDR3 is CASSLGYSQETQYF. CDR3 sequence (DNA): TGTGCCAGCAGCTTAGGTTACAGCCAAGAGACCCAGTACTTC.

J is TRBJ1-1 and V is TRBV12-3 or TRBV12-4, with D hard to call. The CDR3 extends over 11 amino acids. Between the trimmed V and J ends, which lost 7 bases and 5 bases, there was a span of 8 bases. The CDR3 is CASILQTEAFF. In DNA form, the CDR3 reads TGTGCCAGCATTCTGCAGACTGAAGCTTTCTTT.

In its sample, this clone was seen once. The rearrangement links TRBV6-5 to TRBJ1-2; 7 bases fit TRBD1. The CDR3 length is 14 residues. Germline CDR1 reads MNHEY; CDR2 reads SVGAGI. J gave up 5 bases and V 2 bases, and 5 bases lay outside the gene matches. This chain's CDR3 is CASSYRDRAYGYTF. The CDR3 nucleotides read TGTGCCAGCAGTTACAGGGACAGAGCATATGGCTACACCTTC.

The rearrangement joins TRBV10-2 to TRBJ2-7, with D possibly TRBD1 on 6 matching bases. V was shortened by 8 bases and J by 6 bases, with 14 bases between the two germline ends. The CDR3 loop spans 12 amino acids. In germline, CDR1 is WSHSY, CDR2 SAAADI. The CDR3 loop is CASLRQAAEQYF. CDR3 nucleotide sequence: TGCGCCAGCCTTAGACAGGCTGCCGAGCAGTACTTC.

V usage is TRBV5-4 and J usage is TRBJ2-1, with TRBD2 matching 7 bases. The CDR3 loop spans 15 amino acids. Looked up from germline, CDR1 is SGHNT and CDR2 is YYREEE (reference sequence). Unmatched junction bases numbered 2, after V lost 1 base and J lost 1 base. Written as DNA, the CDR3 is TGTGCCAGCAGCTTGACTAGCGCTTCCTACAATGAGCAGTTCTTC. Its translation: CASSLTSASYNEQFF.

The chain carries TRBV18 and TRBJ1-1, with D maybe TRBD1 (6 bases). CDR1 is KGHSH and CDR2 is LQKENI in the germline V gene. Deletions cut 3 bases from V and 1 base from J, with 12 bases between. The CDR3 runs 15 residues. The CDR3 loop is CASSPPGVRNTEAFF. CDR3 DNA: TGTGCCAGCTCACCCCCAGGGGTTAGGAACACTGAAGCTTTCTTT.

J is TRBJ2-7 and V is TRBV19; 9 bases map to TRBD1. Germline V gene sequence: CDR1 LNHDA, CDR2 SQIVND (reference sequence). The CDR3 extends over 15 amino acids. V lost 4 bases and J lost 2; bases outside the gene matches: 6. DNA of the CDR3: TGTGCCAGTAGTAGGGACAGGGCCCTAACCTACGAGCAGTACTTC. Amino acids: CASSRDRALTYEQYF.

The genes are TRBV28 and TRBJ1-2; a possible D gene is TRBD1 (5 bases). Germline values: CDR1 MDHEN, CDR2 SYDVKM. The CDR3 length is 13 residues. V lost 10 bases and J lost 4, with 16 bases in between. The CDR3 DNA reads TGTGCCACCCTCGCAGGGTCGGCCTATGGCTACACCTTC. This encodes CATLAGSAYGYTF.

The chain couples TRBV12-3 or TRBV12-4 to TRBJ2-3, with D possibly TRBD2 on 6 matching bases. Trimming shortened V by 5 bases and J by 9 bases, and 15 bases separated the two germline ends. CDR3 length equals 13 residues. The CDR3 region is CASSTLALDTQYF. The DNA for the CDR3 is TGTGCCAGCAGTACACTAGCCCTGGACACGCAGTATTTT.

This clone was picked up one time. The CDR3 loop reads CASSLGPTGRNSNEQFF. The CDR3 DNA is TGTGCCAGCAGCTTGGGACCTACAGGGCGCAATTCCAATGAGCAGTTCTTC. The chain joins TRBV5-5 to TRBJ2-1; D might be TRBD1 (6 bases). This CDR3 is built from 17 residues. Per germline, CDR1 SGHKS and CDR2 YYEKEE (reference sequence). Trimming removed 0 bases from V and 6 bases from J, with 19 bases in between.